The 13 T cell receptor beta chains below all came from one sample that was sequenced in a study of T cells in Graves' hyperthyroidism and ophthalmopathy. From RNA transcripts, TCR beta CDR3 regions were amplified. During a first-round RT-PCR of the TCR CDR3, the HTBI primer set was used. TCRdb recomputed calls from the multiplex PCR reads with MiXCR, one row per CDR3 protein. The sample records a few hundred thousand distinct CDR3 sequences, approximately 49% being singletons. Sequencing input: peripheral blood or thyroid tissue (not recorded which). Receptors were obtained from an adult woman with Graves' disease, either hyperthyroidism or ophthalmopathy (not recorded which).

As concerns this clonotype: At one end the junction does not follow the germline gene, possibly because of a read error. The chain employs TRBV25-1 and TRBJ2-2; D gene unclear. There are 14 residues in the CDR3. Germline CDR1 is MGHDK and CDR2 is SYGVNS. This chain's CDR3 is CTSSYGPNTGELFF. DNA for the CDR3: TGTACCAGCAGCTATGGGCCGAACACCGGGGAGCTGTTTTTT.

This clonotype was recorded at least ten times. The chain links TRBV9 to TRBJ1-1, with 8 bases fitting TRBD1. V was clipped by 2 bases and J by 5 bases; unmatched bases: 8. The CDR3 is 15 residues long. The germline CDR1 and CDR2 sequences are SGDLS and YYNGEE. The CDR3 here is CASSVTGAPGTEAFF. The CDR3 nucleotides read TGTGCCAGCAGCGTGACAGGGGCCCCTGGAACTGAAGCTTTCTTT. The full variable domain, with the rest looked up from reference TRBV9 and TRBJ1-1, is DSGVTQTPKHLITATGQRVTLRCSPRSGDLSVYWYQQSLDQGLQFLIQYYNGEERAKGNILERFSAQQFPDLHSELNLSSLELGDSALYFCASSVTGAPGTEAFFGQGTRLTVV.

This clonotype was picked up many times. The chain joins TRBV7-2 to TRBJ1-1, with TRBD1 identical over 7 bases. The CDR3 covers 15 residues. Germline lookup yields CDR1 SGHTA and CDR2 FQGNSA. Trimming took 4 bases from V and 8 from J; bases not matched to a gene: 13. DNA for the CDR3: TGTGCCAGCAGCTCCGACAGGGATTGGTCCAAAGAAGCTTTCTTT. Translation: CASSSDRDWSKEAFF.

This chain joins TRBV2 and TRBJ2-2; D is tentatively TRBD1 or TRBD2 (5 bases each). V was shortened by 4 bases and J by 4 bases, with 13 bases between the two germline ends. Germline V gene lookup returns CDR1 SNHLY and CDR2 FYNNEI. The CDR3 is made up of 15 amino acids. The CDR3 reads CASSAPGPRTGELFF. The CDR3 nucleotides are TGTGCCAGCAGTGCCCCGGGACCCCGCACCGGGGAGCTGTTTTTT. The entire variable domain, with the rest obtained from reference TRBV2 and TRBJ2-2, is as follows: EPEVTQTPSHQVTQMGQEVILRCVPISNHLYFYWYRQILGQKVEFLVSFYNNEISEKSEIFDDQFSVERPDGSNFTLKIRSTKLEDSAMYFCASSAPGPRTGELFFGEGSRLTVL.

This chain joins TRBV7-9 and TRBJ2-5; 9 bases line up with TRBD2. The CDR3 consists of 19 residues. V trimming: 5 bases; J trimming: 1 base; junction bases outside the gene matches: 17. Germline V CDR1 and CDR2: SEHNR, FQNEAQ (reference sequence). CDR3 amino acids: CASSPQEDRREGLQETQYF. CDR3 DNA: TGTGCCAGCAGCCCACAGGAGGACAGGCGGGAGGGCCTCCAAGAGACCCAGTACTTC.

V and J are TRBV7-2 and TRBJ2-5; the D is unclear. This CDR3 spans 11 amino acids. Trimming cost V 7 bases and J 4 bases, with 7 bases left between them. Germline V gene lookup returns CDR1 SGHTA and CDR2 FQGNSA. This chain's CDR3 is CASTTTETQYF. CDR3 DNA: TGTGCCAGCACCACGACAGAGACCCAGTACTTC.

On this clonotype itself: This may be a read error: a much more frequent sequence differs by one nucleotide. The chain uses TRBV7-9 and TRBJ2-7; tentative D call: TRBD2 (6 bases). Germline values: CDR1 SEHNR, CDR2 FQNEAQ (reference sequence). CDR3 size: 16 residues. The CDR3 DNA reads as TGCGCCGGCAGCCAAAGGTTGGGCGGAGGGAGGAACGAGCAGTACTTC. It yields the protein CAGSQRLGGGRNEQYF. Looking up the rest from reference TRBV7-9 and TRBJ2-7 gives the full variable domain: DTGVSQNPRHKITKRGQNVTFRCDPISEHNRLYWYRQTLGQGPEFLTYFQNEAQLEKSRLLSDRFSAERPKGSFSTLEIQRTEQGDSAMYLCAGSQRLGGGRNEQYFGPGTRLTVT.

This clonotype was counted ten times or more. The genes are TRBV5-1 and TRBJ2-7; 9 bases are a match to TRBD1. The germline gives CDR1 SGHRS, CDR2 YFSETQ. The CDR3 totals 16 residues. V dropped 0 bases and J dropped 2; count of bases not matched to a gene: 6. The CDR3 protein is CASSLGFGTGTYEQYF. The CDR3 nucleotides read TGCGCCAGCAGCTTGGGGTTTGGGACAGGGACCTACGAGCAGTACTTC.

The rearrangement uses TRBV9 and TRBJ2-7; possibly TRBD1 for D (6 bases). Trimming removed 2 bases at V and 7 bases at J, with 16 bases between. The CDR3 extends over 14 amino acids. Germline values: CDR1 SGDLS, CDR2 YYNGEE. This CDR3 reads CASSVTGLVGEQYF. The CDR3 DNA reads TGTGCCAGCAGCGTTACAGGGCTGGTTGGAGAGCAGTACTTC.

V usage is TRBV10-3 and J usage is TRBJ1-6, with unresolved D. Per germline, CDR1 ENHRY and CDR2 SYGVKD. Deletions cut 10 bases from V and 1 base from J, with 11 bases between. The CDR3 consists of 14 residues. The CDR3 reads CATGGISYNSPLHF. CDR3 in DNA: TGTGCCACGGGCGGGATTTCCTATAATTCACCCCTCCACTTT.

V usage is TRBV5-1 and J usage is TRBJ1-1, with 8 positions matching TRBD1. J lost 10 bases, V lost 6 bases, and 14 bases had no gene match. CDR3 length equals 14 residues. The germline V gene has CDR1 SGHRS and CDR2 YFSETQ. DNA for the CDR3: TGCGCCAGCAAACCGACACAAGGACAGGGTGGAGCTTTCTTT. Its translation: CASKPTQGQGGAFF.

Many counts were recorded for this clonotype. The rearrangement links TRBV10-3 to TRBJ1-6, with 10 bases fitting TRBD1. J was trimmed by 10 bases and V by 6 bases; bases with no gene match: 3. Per germline, CDR1 ENHRY and CDR2 SYGVKD. This CDR3 contains 13 residues. DNA for the CDR3: TGTGCCATCAGCCGGGACAGGGGATCACCCCTCCACTTT. It yields the protein CAISRDRGSPLHF.

The rearrangement links TRBV29-1 to TRBJ1-1; the D is unclear. Deletions cut 4 bases from V and 1 base from J, with 4 bases between. CDR3 length equals 11 residues. Germline V gene sequence: CDR1 SQVTM, CDR2 ANQGSEA. CDR3 bases: TGCAGCGTTGTAGGGAACACTGAAGCTTTCTTT. This encodes CSVVGNTEAFF. Full variable domain (remainder filled in from reference TRBV29-1 and TRBJ1-1): SAVISQKPSRDICQRGTSLTIQCQVDSQVTMMFWYRQQPGQSLTLIATANQGSEATYESGFVIDKFPISRPNLTFSTLTVSNMSPEDSSIYLCSVVGNTEAFFGQGTRLTVV.